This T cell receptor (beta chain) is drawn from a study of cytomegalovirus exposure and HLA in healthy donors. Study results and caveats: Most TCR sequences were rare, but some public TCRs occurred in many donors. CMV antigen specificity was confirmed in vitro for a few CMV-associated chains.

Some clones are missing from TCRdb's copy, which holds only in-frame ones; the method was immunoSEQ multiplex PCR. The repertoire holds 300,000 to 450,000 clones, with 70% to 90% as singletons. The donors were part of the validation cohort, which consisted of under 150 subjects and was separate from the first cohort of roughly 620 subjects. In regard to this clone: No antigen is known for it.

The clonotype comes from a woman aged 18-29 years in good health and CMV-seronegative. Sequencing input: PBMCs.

The CDR3 loop reads CASSQVGPREGQDEQFF. The CDR3 coding sequence is TGCGCCAGCAGCCAAGTTGGGCCCCGGGAGGGCCAGGATGAGCAGTTCTTC. The chain joins TRBV4-1 to TRBJ2-1, with 8 positions matching TRBD2. CDR1 and CDR2 from the germline V gene are MGHRA and YSYEKL. V lost 1 base to trimming and J lost 8 bases; unmatched junction nucleotides: 13. This CDR3 region has 17 residues.